This is a list of T cell receptor beta chains from one sample in a study of T cell responses to AZD1222 COVID-19 vaccine. Method: immunoSEQ multiplex PCR; TCRdb's copy keeps in-frame clones and lacks some. The sample contains about 140,000 clones, around 90% of which appear only once. The sample here was peripheral blood, taken on day 0 of AZD1222 vaccination. The receptors were gathered from an adult in good health. Both conserved end residues are part of each CDR3. D genes are given only for firm matches. Part of the rows lack a size; the others show once, few, many or a class for expanded clones.

DNA,CDR3,D,size,length,J,V
TGTGCCAGCTCACGGGCAGGGGGCGCGAATGAAAAACTGTTTTTT,CASSRAGGANEKLFF,TRBD1,NA,15,TRBJ1-4,TRBV18
TGTGCCAGCAGCCGCCTTGTCGACACTGAAGCTTTCTTT,CASSRLVDTEAFF,NA,NA,13,TRBJ1-1,TRBV7-9
TGTGCCACAGTTAGCGGGAGGTACGAGCAGTACTTC,CATVSGRYEQYF,TRBD2,NA,12,TRBJ2-7,TRBV19
TGTGCCAGCAGCCCCCACCCGAACACTGAAGCTTTCTTT,CASSPHPNTEAFF,NA,NA,13,TRBJ1-1,TRBV7-2
TGTGCCAGCAGTTACCCTCGGGACAGCCAAAATTCACCCCTCCACTTT,CASSYPRDSQNSPLHF,TRBD1,NA,16,TRBJ1-6,TRBV6-2/TRBV6-3
TGTGCCAGCAGCTTAGTCCGGGACAGCGGCTACGAGCAGTACTTC,CASSLVRDSGYEQYF,TRBD1,NA,15,TRBJ2-7,TRBV7-2
TGTGCCAGCATCCGGAAAGGGGGATCCTATGGCTACACCTTC,CASIRKGGSYGYTF,NA,NA,14,TRBJ1-2,TRBV3-1/TRBV3-2
TGTGCCAGCAGTCACGGGGGGGATTTCACCGGGGAGCTGTTTTTT,CASSHGGDFTGELFF,TRBD2,NA,15,TRBJ2-2,TRBV2
TGTGCCAGCAGCCCTCCGGGGGCTCAGGAGACCCAGTACTTC,CASSPPGAQETQYF,NA,NA,14,TRBJ2-5,TRBV7-3
TGTGCCAGCTCACCGGACAGCCAAGAGACCCAGTACTTC,CASSPDSQETQYF,NA,NA,13,TRBJ2-5,TRBV18
TGTGCCAGCAACCGAGGCAATGAAAAACTGTTTTTT,CASNRGNEKLFF,NA,NA,12,TRBJ1-4,TRBV2
TGTGCCAGCAGCCAAGAAGACAACTATGGCTACACCTTC,CASSQEDNYGYTF,NA,NA,13,TRBJ1-2,TRBV3-1/TRBV3-2
TGCGCCAGCAGCCAAAGGTTCACAGGGTCTATCCAAGAGACCCAGTACTTC,CASSQRFTGSIQETQYF,NA,NA,17,TRBJ2-5,TRBV4-3
TGTGCCAGCAGCGCCAGACTAGCGGGGGTCACAGATACGCAGTATTTT,CASSARLAGVTDTQYF,TRBD2,NA,16,TRBJ2-3,TRBV9
TGTGCCAGCAGCGCGGAACTCATGAACACTGAAGCTTTCTTT,CASSAELMNTEAFF,NA,NA,14,TRBJ1-1,TRBV7-2
TGTGCCAGCAGTTACAGACGGTCGGGGCCGGAAAACATTCAGTACTTC,CASSYRRSGPENIQYF,NA,NA,16,TRBJ2-4,TRBV6-2/TRBV6-3
TGCGCCAGCAGCCAAGACAACTACAACAATGAGCAGTTCTTC,CASSQDNYNNEQFF,NA,once,14,TRBJ2-1,TRBV4-3
TGCAGCGTTGAAGTGGGGGTTGGCGAGCAGTACTTC,CSVEVGVGEQYF,NA,NA,12,TRBJ2-7,TRBV29-1
TGTGCCAGCAGCGTAGAGGGGCGAAAGATGGATACGCAGTATTTT,CASSVEGRKMDTQYF,NA,NA,15,TRBJ2-3,TRBV9
TGCGCCAGCAGCCTGGGGACAGCTAGTGAAGCTTTCTTT,CASSLGTASEAFF,TRBD1,NA,13,TRBJ1-1,TRBV5-1
TGTGCCAGCAGTGACTCAGGGGGCGGCTTTGTAAGTACTGAAGCTTTCTTT,CASSDSGGGFVSTEAFF,TRBD1,NA,17,TRBJ1-1,TRBV6-2/TRBV6-3
TGTGCCAGCTCACCTTCATCGGAGAACTACGAGCAGTACTTC,CASSPSSENYEQYF,NA,NA,14,TRBJ2-7,TRBV18
TGTGCCAGCAGCTTGGCAGGACCCGGGGAGCTGTTTTTT,CASSLAGPGELFF,NA,NA,13,TRBJ2-2,TRBV5-6
TGTGCCAGTAGTATCCAGACCCTATACAATGAGCAGTTCTTC,CASSIQTLYNEQFF,NA,NA,14,TRBJ2-1,TRBV19
TGCGCCAGCAGCCAAGATCCCCTCATCAATGAGCAGTTCTTC,CASSQDPLINEQFF,NA,NA,14,TRBJ2-1,TRBV4-3
TGTGCCAGCAGGGGACCTCCAGCCTACGAGCAGTACTTC,CASRGPPAYEQYF,NA,few,13,TRBJ2-7,TRBV6-5
TGTGCCAGCAGTTTAGCTCAGGGGGTGAACACTGAAGCTTTCTTT,CASSLAQGVNTEAFF,TRBD1,NA,15,TRBJ1-1,TRBV27
TGTGCCAGCGGGTCTAGGGAGGGGAACACCGGGGAGCTGTTTTTT,CASGSREGNTGELFF,TRBD2,NA,15,TRBJ2-2,TRBV9